One and the same sample provided the 26 T cell receptor beta chains below, sequenced in a study of shared clonotypes between healthy human individuals. Method: immunoSEQ multiplex PCR; TCRdb's copy keeps in-frame clones and lacks some. There are about 700,000 clones in the sample; approximately 79% occur only once, and more than 1.5% lies in the top ten. The sample consisted of memory CD4+ T cells sorted from blood. Subset defined: CD45RA-negative fraction. The origin of the receptors is a woman in her thirties in good health.

The chain links TRBV18 to TRBJ2-7; 9 bases match TRBD1. The CDR3 is 15 amino acids. The V gene's germline CDR1 is KGHSH and CDR2 LQKENI. The J segment lost 2 bases and the V segment lost 5 bases, leaving 7 bases of the junction unmatched. The CDR3: CASSNQGTGPYEQYF. The CDR3 DNA reads TGTGCCAGCTCAAATCAAGGGACAGGGCCCTACGAGCAGTACTTC.

The J gene is TRBJ1-2, the V gene TRBV10-3; D gene uncertain. This CDR3 comprises 14 residues. Trimming stripped 3 bases from V and 1 base from J, with 9 bases between. Germline V lookup: CDR1 ENHRY, CDR2 SYGVKD. The CDR3 here is CAISDPQYNYGYTF. In DNA, the CDR3 is TGTGCCATCAGTGACCCACAGTATAACTATGGCTACACCTTC.

The chain employs TRBV19 and TRBJ2-7; no definite D call. This CDR3 spans 12 amino acids. The germline V gene has CDR1 LNHDA and CDR2 SQIVND (reference sequence). Trimming took off 5 bases at V and 0 bases at J, with 5 bases between the two ends. CDR3 nucleotides: TGTGCCAGTAGTTTCGCCTCCTACGAGCAGTACTTC. Its protein product is CASSFASYEQYF.

V is TRBV5-4 and J is TRBJ2-1, with 11 positions matching TRBD2. This CDR3 has 15 amino acids. Germline assignment: CDR1 SGHNT and CDR2 YYREEE (reference sequence). The junction had 6 bases not matched to a gene; V was cut back by 1 base and J by 9 bases. The CDR3 DNA sequence: TGTGCCAGCAGCTTGTTCCTAGCGGGAGGAGGTGAGCAGTTCTTC. It yields the protein CASSLFLAGGGEQFF.

This chain uses TRBV5-1 with TRBJ2-7; 13 bases fit TRBD2. The CDR3 totals 15 residues. Losses at the gene ends were 0 bases for V and 7 bases for J; bases not matched to a gene: 4. Germline loops: CDR1 SGHRS, CDR2 YFSETQ. CDR3: CASSLGLAGGSEQYF. CDR3 nucleotides: TGCGCCAGCAGCTTGGGACTAGCGGGAGGAAGTGAGCAGTACTTC.

The chain uses TRBV27 and TRBJ2-7; 7 nucleotides line up with TRBD1. The CDR3 runs 15 residues. Germline loops: CDR1 MNHEY, CDR2 SMNVEV (reference sequence). V gave up 5 bases and J gave up 3 bases; unmatched junction bases: 10. The CDR3 is CASSPSTGADYEQYF. CDR3 bases: TGTGCCAGCAGTCCATCTACAGGGGCGGACTACGAGCAGTACTTC.

This clone was seen more than once but under ten times. This chain connects TRBV5-8 to TRBJ2-7; TRBD1 agrees at 7 bases. This CDR3 region has 15 residues. Germline-derived CDR1 and CDR2 are SGHTS and YDEGEE. Unmatched junction bases numbered 9, after V lost 3 bases and J lost 3 bases. The DNA of the CDR3 is TGTGCCAGCAGCTCGGGACAGCTACTAGGCTACGAGCAGTACTTC. It specifies CASSSGQLLGYEQYF.

This chain uses TRBV2 with TRBJ2-5; D call uncertain. The V end was cut by 8 bases, the J end by 1 base, with 5 bases between. CDR1 is SNHLY, CDR2 FYNNEI, per germline. CDR3 length equals 11 residues. CDR3 nucleotides: TGTGCCAGCTCGATCCAAGAGACCCAGTACTTC. Translation: CASSIQETQYF.

The chain combines TRBV5-1 with TRBJ2-7, with 7 bases fitting TRBD2. The CDR3 is 14 amino acids. V lost 2 bases to trimming and J lost 2 bases; unmatched junction nucleotides: 4. CDR1 and CDR2 (germline): SGHRS, YFSETQ. The CDR3 region is CASSFREAAYEQYF. DNA of the CDR3: TGCGCCAGCAGCTTTCGGGAGGCCGCCTACGAGCAGTACTTC.

This chain links TRBV5-1 with TRBJ2-3; D might be TRBD1 (6 bases). The germline gives CDR1 SGHRS, CDR2 YFSETQ. This CDR3 is 16 amino acids long. V dropped 5 bases and J dropped 0 bases, with 16 bases sitting between them. CDR3 coding DNA: TGCGCCAGCAGTTCCTCCGGGACAACTAGCACAGATACGCAGTATTTT. Translating gives CASSSSGTTSTDTQYF.

The DNA of the CDR3 is TGTGCCAGCAGTCCAAATAACTATGGCTACACCTTC. This gives the protein CASSPNNYGYTF. The V call is TRBV27, the J call TRBJ1-2; D is undetermined. V was pared by 5 bases and J by 1 base, with 5 bases between. The CDR3 sequence is 12 residues long. Per the germline V gene, CDR1 is MNHEY and CDR2 is SMNVEV (reference sequence).

As to this clone: The same CDR3 can be traced to other DNA sequences in this sample. The rearrangement uses TRBV28 and TRBJ2-7, with no clear D. The CDR3 has 14 amino acids. V lost 1 base, J lost 2 bases, and 9 bases lay in between. Germline V gene sequence: CDR1 MDHEN, CDR2 SYDVKM. CDR3 sequence: CASSLYLVPYEQYF. The DNA for the CDR3 is TGTGCCAGCAGTTTATATTTGGTCCCCTACGAGCAGTACTTC.

The count of this clone is one. V gene TRBV5-1 combines with J gene TRBJ2-1; D unclear. CDR1 and CDR2 (germline): SGHRS, YFSETQ. There are 16 residues in the CDR3. V lost 5 bases to trimming and J lost 4 bases, with 19 bases between them. The CDR3 DNA reads as TGCGCCAGCAGGCTGAGGTTTGACCCTCGTTACAATGAGCAGTTCTTC. Its protein product is CASRLRFDPRYNEQFF.

The chain couples TRBV28 to TRBJ2-1, with D unresolved. Germline lookup yields CDR1 MDHEN and CDR2 SYDVKM. V was pared by 2 bases and J by 9 bases, with 8 bases between. The CDR3 loop spans 12 amino acids. CDR3 bases: TGTGCCAGCAGTTTAGTGTATCTTGAGCAGTTCTTC. This translates into CASSLVYLEQFF.

Of note for this clone: This sample includes further DNA sequences coding for the same CDR3. CDR3 in amino acids: CASSVGVARTDTQYF. The CDR3 DNA reads as TGTGCCAGCAGCGTAGGGGTAGCGCGAACAGATACGCAGTATTTT. This rearrangement joins TRBV9 to TRBJ2-3, with a tentative D call TRBD2 (5 bases). This CDR3 is built from 15 residues. Deletions cut 0 bases from V and 3 bases from J, with 11 bases between. CDR1 SGDLS and CDR2 YYNGEE come from the germline V gene.

The chain carries TRBV4-1 and TRBJ2-7; possibly TRBD1 or TRBD2 for D (5 bases each). Germline V gives CDR1 MGHRA, CDR2 YSYEKL. Trimming cost V 0 bases and J 2 bases, with 11 bases left between them. The CDR3 is made up of 15 amino acids. The CDR3 DNA reads as TGCGCCAGCAGCCAAGATCCCCAGGGAGCCTACGAGCAGTACTTC. Protein sequence: CASSQDPQGAYEQYF.

The chain combines TRBV7-9 with TRBJ2-2, with a possible D match to TRBD1 (6 bases). The germline V and J ends were trimmed by 5 bases and 2 bases, with 9 bases remaining between them. Germline CDR1 reads SEHNR; CDR2 reads FQNEAQ (reference sequence). The CDR3 has 14 amino acids. Here the CDR3 reads CASSGGSNTGELFF. CDR3 DNA sequence: TGTGCCAGCAGCGGGGGCTCAAACACCGGGGAGCTGTTTTTT. Drawing the rest from reference TRBV7-9 and TRBJ2-2, the complete variable domain is DTGVSQNPRHKITKRGQNVTFRCDPISEHNRLYWYRQTLGQGPEFLTYFQNEAQLEKSRLLSDRFSAERPKGSFSTLEIQRTEQGDSAMYLCASSGGSNTGELFFGEGSRLTVL.

Only a few counts were recorded for this clone. This sequence joins TRBV6-5 and TRBJ2-7; tentatively, D is TRBD2 (6 bases). Trimming stripped 10 bases from V and 0 bases from J, with 13 bases between. Per the germline V gene, CDR1 is MNHEY and CDR2 is SVGAGI. This CDR3 is built from 13 residues. The CDR3 protein is CATRGTASYEQYF. The CDR3 DNA reads TGTGCCACCCGGGGGACCGCCTCCTACGAGCAGTACTTC.

This clone was observed once. The chain carries TRBV6-5 and TRBJ2-3; weak D call: TRBD1 (5 bases). The V gene lost 5 bases and the J gene lost 4 bases, with 16 bases spanning the gap. The germline CDR1 and CDR2 sequences are MNHEY and SVGAGI. The CDR3 is 15 amino acids. CDR3 in DNA: TGTGCCAGCAGTCTGGGGCTCCTCAAGCCAGATACGCAGTATTTT. It specifies CASSLGLLKPDTQYF.

This CDR3 reads CASSLSGGVRTGELFF. The DNA for the CDR3 is TGTGCCAGCAGCTTATCAGGGGGCGTTCGGACCGGGGAGCTGTTTTTT. V usage is TRBV11-2 and J usage is TRBJ2-2; 8 bases are a match to TRBD1. With V trimmed by 2 bases and J by 5 bases, 7 bases remained unmatched. This CDR3 is 16 amino acids long. Germline V CDR1 and CDR2: SGHAT, FQNNGV.

The CDR3 here is CASSSGLATLPSSYNEQFF. CDR3 in DNA: TGCGCCAGCAGCTCCGGACTAGCTACCCTTCCTAGCTCCTACAATGAGCAGTTCTTC. The chain has TRBV5-1 and TRBJ2-1; the match to TRBD2 covers 8 bases. The CDR3 loop spans 19 amino acids. The V gene's germline CDR1 is SGHRS and CDR2 YFSETQ. V shed 3 bases and J 0 bases; nucleotides not matched to a gene: 14.

V and J are TRBV28 and TRBJ1-2; possibly TRBD1 for D (6 bases). CDR1 is MDHEN and CDR2 is SYDVKM in the germline V gene. The ends were cut back, 1 base at V and 8 bases at J, with 14 bases in the middle. The length of the CDR3 is 14 residues. CDR3 loop: CASSLFSGVGGYTF. Here the CDR3 DNA reads TGTGCCAGCAGTTTATTTTCAGGGGTAGGAGGCTACACCTTC.

The rearrangement uses TRBV11-2 and TRBJ2-7, with 9 bases fitting TRBD2. CDR3 length: 15 amino acids. J was trimmed by 0 bases and V by 3 bases; bases with no gene match: 3. Germline V gene lookup returns CDR1 SGHAT and CDR2 FQNNGV. The CDR3 DNA reads TGTGCCAGCAGCTTCCAGCGGGAGGCCTCCTACGAGCAGTACTTC. It is translated as CASSFQREASYEQYF.

The rearrangement joins TRBV13 to TRBJ2-7, with TRBD2 identical over 14 bases. Germline CDR1 is PRHDT and CDR2 is FYEKMQ (reference sequence). The CDR3 has 17 amino acids. The V and J ends lost 7 bases and 4 bases, in that order; junction bases with no gene match: 12. This chain's CDR3 is CASTVLGLAGVSYEQYF. The CDR3 DNA reads TGTGCCAGCACCGTGTTGGGACTAGCGGGAGTAAGTTACGAGCAGTACTTC.

This chain connects TRBV19 to TRBJ2-2; 8 nucleotides align to TRBD2. Germline V gene lookup returns CDR1 LNHDA and CDR2 SQIVND (reference sequence). The CDR3 has 17 residues. The junction had 9 bases not matched to a gene; V was cut back by 1 base and J by 5 bases. This CDR3 reads CASSIGSGIFRTGELFF. DNA of the CDR3: TGTGCCAGTAGTATAGGTAGCGGGATCTTTCGGACCGGGGAGCTGTTTTTT.

The chain employs TRBV12-5 and TRBJ2-1, with D possibly called TRBD1 or TRBD2 (6 bases each). The CDR3 totals 16 residues. Trimming took 2 bases from V and 6 from J, leaving 17 bases between them. The germline V gene has CDR1 LGHNT and CDR2 FRNRAP. CDR3 nucleotides: TGTGCTAGTGGTTTGTGGGGGCGGGGTCCTGCCAATGAGCAGTTCTTC. Translated: CASGLWGRGPANEQFF.